The clone carrying this TCR beta chain showed up just once. Its antigen is still unknown. The data are from a study of T cell responses to AZD1222 COVID-19 vaccine. Study-level results: Reports indicate that nearly half of spike-specific TCRs are directed at unmutated variant regions.

Between the trimmed V and J ends, which lost 1 base and 0 bases, there was a span of 7 bases. CDR3 length: 14 residues. Germline values: CDR1 SSHAT, CDR2 FNYEAQ (reference sequence). TCRdb's copy holds only in-frame clones and misses some; the assay was immunoSEQ multiplex PCR. The sample shows roughly 160,000 clones, approximately 94% of them seen only once. The material sequenced was peripheral blood, taken on day 0 of AZD1222 vaccination. The receptor's source is an adult in good health. The chain carries TRBV7-7 and TRBJ2-7; no firm D call. Here the CDR3 DNA reads TGTGCCAGCAGCTTAGACCGGAGCTCCTACGAGCAGTACTTC. Its protein product is CASSLDRSSYEQYF.